Below are 32 T cell receptor beta chains sequenced from a single sample in a study of CD8 T cells in ankylosing spondylitis. Study-level results: A TCR beta motif of fewer than ten highly homologous variants seemed to mark ankylosing spondylitis blood.

TCRdb re-analysed the 5' RACE reads in MiXCR, keeping a single row per CDR3 protein. This sample has 750,000 to 850,000 distinct CDR3 sequences, with 12% found just once. Their antigens are not known. Sequencing was performed on blood, either unsorted or a sorted T cell fraction (not recorded which). The origin of the receptors is a male donor with ankylosing spondylitis.

At least ten counts were recorded for this clonotype. The V gene is TRBV29-1, the J gene TRBJ2-5; TRBD2 matches 8 bases. Germline V gene data show CDR1 as SQVTM and CDR2 as ANQGSEA. Germline trimming cut 3 bases from V and 5 bases from J; bases unmatched to any gene: 8. The CDR3 runs 14 residues. The CDR3 region is CSVDHQSGGETQYF. Here the CDR3 DNA reads TGCAGCGTTGACCATCAAAGCGGGGGTGAGACCCAGTACTTC.

This clonotype has a handful of counts. This chain links TRBV7-2 with TRBJ2-7; 7 nucleotides agree with TRBD1. V was pared by 4 bases and J by 2 bases, with 8 bases of the junction left unmatched. This CDR3 comprises 15 residues. Germline CDR1 is SGHTA and CDR2 is FQGNSA. The CDR3: CASSSPWTGAYEQYF. The CDR3, as DNA: TGTGCCAGCAGCTCCCCCTGGACAGGAGCCTACGAGCAGTACTTC.

The genes are TRBV11-2 and TRBJ1-1, with a possible D match to TRBD1 (5 bases). The length of the CDR3 is 15 residues. V was trimmed by 4 bases and J by 0 bases, leaving 12 bases between them. Germline CDR1 SGHAT, CDR2 FQNNGV. The CDR3 protein is CASSSMGRVNTEAFF. In DNA, the CDR3 is TGTGCCAGCAGCTCCATGGGACGGGTGAACACTGAAGCTTTCTTT.

This clonotype was counted at least ten times. V gene TRBV15 combines with J gene TRBJ2-7; D might be TRBD1 or TRBD2, each matching 5 bases. V shed 0 bases and J shed 4 bases, with 13 bases lying between them. The CDR3 totals 15 residues. Germline CDR1 is LNHNV and CDR2 is YYDKDF (reference sequence). The CDR3 nucleotides read TGTGCCACCAGCAGAGATGTCAGGGCGGGTTACGAGCAGTACTTC. Residues: CATSRDVRAGYEQYF.

CDR3 sequence: CASSSTLVVDTQYF. The CDR3 nucleotides read TGTGCCAGCAGCTCGACCTTGGTTGTGGATACGCAGTATTTT. V gene TRBV7-9 combines with J gene TRBJ2-3; D unclear. The CDR3 is 14 residues long. Germline-derived CDR1 and CDR2 are SEHNR and FQNEAQ (reference sequence). V was pared by 4 bases and J by 6 bases, with 14 bases between.

There are a few counts of this clonotype. V and J are TRBV11-2 and TRBJ2-5, with 9 bases that match TRBD2. Germline assignment: CDR1 SGHAT and CDR2 FQNNGV. The V gene end was trimmed by 4 bases and the J gene end by 3 bases; junction bases not matched to a gene: 9. The length of the CDR3 is 16 residues. The CDR3 nucleotides are TGTGCCAGCAGCTCACCTCCGGGACTAGCTAAAGAGACCCAGTACTTC. Encoded protein: CASSSPPGLAKETQYF.

The V call is TRBV20-1, the J call TRBJ2-5, with TRBD2 matching 7 bases. V was clipped by 5 bases and J by 2 bases; unmatched bases: 5. There are 13 residues in the CDR3. CDR1 is DFQATT, CDR2 SNEGSKA, per germline (reference sequence). The CDR3 here is CSASTSVQETQYF. CDR3 DNA: TGCAGTGCTTCCACTAGCGTTCAAGAGACCCAGTACTTC.

This clonotype was seen repeatedly, ten times or more. This chain connects TRBV4-3 to TRBJ2-7, with 8 bases aligning to TRBD1. This CDR3 region has 14 residues. Germline CDR1 reads LGHNA; CDR2 reads YSLEER. J lost 2 bases, V lost 3 bases, and 3 bases had no gene match. CDR3 nucleotides: TGCGCCAGCAGCCAGGCAGGGGGCCCCTACGAGCAGTACTTC. This codes for CASSQAGGPYEQYF.

This clonotype has a count of ten or more. This chain joins TRBV6-6 and TRBJ1-1; D gene ambiguous. Germline CDR1 and CDR2: MNHNY and SVGAGI (reference sequence). This CDR3 contains 13 residues. Trimming shortened V by 5 bases and J by 4 bases, and 11 bases separated the two germline ends. CDR3 residues: CASSALPSTEAFF. Here the CDR3 DNA reads TGTGCCAGCAGTGCACTCCCGAGCACTGAAGCTTTCTTT.

This clonotype was seen more than once but under ten times. The chain recombines TRBV4-2 with TRBJ2-5; D may be TRBD2 (5 bases). The V end lost 1 base, the J end lost 1 base, and 13 bases lay between the germline ends. Germline CDR1 and CDR2: LGHNA and YNFKEQ. CDR3 length: 16 residues. The CDR3 DNA is TGTGCCAGCAGCCAAGGACAAGGTAGCGTCCAAGAGACCCAGTACTTC. It codes for CASSQGQGSVQETQYF.

The chain uses TRBV3-1 and TRBJ2-7; 7 bases are a match to TRBD1. V trimming: 6 bases; J trimming: 2 bases; junction bases outside the gene matches: 7. The CDR3 runs to 14 residues. The V gene's germline CDR1 is LGHDT and CDR2 YNNKEL (reference sequence). CDR3 sequence (DNA): TGTGCCAGCAGTTGGGGACAGAGGACCTACGAGCAGTACTTC. Protein product: CASSWGQRTYEQYF.

The sample holds many counts of this clonotype. V and J are TRBV20-1 and TRBJ2-7; perhaps TRBD1 as D (6 bases). Germline CDR1 and CDR2: DFQATT and SNEGSKA (reference sequence). CDR3 length equals 15 residues. V dropped 4 bases and J dropped 0 bases, with 16 bases sitting between them. The CDR3 DNA is TGCAGTGCTATGTACCCGGGACACAGCTCCTACGAGCAGTACTTC. It specifies CSAMYPGHSSYEQYF.

A few counts support this clonotype. The chain employs TRBV5-1 and TRBJ2-1, with 8 bases lining up with TRBD1. The germline CDR1 and CDR2 sequences are SGHRS and YFSETQ. There are 14 residues in the CDR3. With 4 bases clipped from V and 9 bases from J, the junction kept 9 bases outside the gene matches. The CDR3: CASSSGQGDGEQFF. The CDR3, as DNA: TGCGCCAGCAGCAGTGGACAGGGAGACGGTGAGCAGTTCTTC. The variable domain in full, completed from reference TRBV5-1 and TRBJ2-1, reads KAGVTQTPRYLIKTRGQQVTLSCSPISGHRSVSWYQQTPGQGLQFLFEYFSETQRNKGNFPGRFSGRQFSNSRSEMNVSTLELGDSALYLCASSSGQGDGEQFFGPGTRLTVL.

A few counts support this clonotype. The chain couples TRBV27 to TRBJ2-5; unclear D gene. V was cut by 0 bases and J by 4 bases, with 6 bases left in between. The length of the CDR3 is 13 residues. Germline values: CDR1 MNHEY, CDR2 SMNVEV (reference sequence). The CDR3 DNA reads TGTGCCAGCAGTTTATCGATTGGAGAGACCCAGTACTTC. Its protein product is CASSLSIGETQYF.

This clonotype was seen a few times. The chain recombines TRBV5-1 with TRBJ2-1, with TRBD1 identical over 12 bases. Germline trimming cut 0 bases from V and 3 bases from J; bases unmatched to any gene: 10. Germline CDR1 is SGHRS and CDR2 is YFSETQ. This CDR3 contains 19 residues. CDR3 nucleotides: TGCGCCAGCAGCTTGGGGGACAGGGGGCGATCAGCCATCTACAATGAGCAGTTCTTC. Its translation is CASSLGDRGRSAIYNEQFF.

There are many counts of this clonotype. The germline gene is not matched at one end of the junction; a read error may be the cause. The chain carries TRBV5-1 and TRBJ1-1; D ambiguous. The CDR3 has 13 amino acids. Germline V lookup: CDR1 SGHRS, CDR2 YFSETQ. This CDR3 is CASSFSGNTEAFF. CDR3 DNA sequence: TGTGCCAGCAGCTTTTCAGGGAACACTGAAGCTTTCTTT.

This clonotype was found a few times. The chain combines TRBV15 with TRBJ2-7; unclear D gene. Germline CDR1 LNHNV, CDR2 YYDKDF (reference sequence). CDR3 size: 14 residues. V gave up 5 bases and J gave up 2 bases, with 13 bases separating them. The CDR3 here is CATSRTPTAYEQYF. The CDR3, as DNA: TGTGCCACCAGCCGGACCCCCACGGCCTACGAGCAGTACTTC.

The chain recombines TRBV7-2 with TRBJ2-5; D might be TRBD1 or TRBD2, each matching 5 bases. With 6 bases removed from V and 5 bases from J, the gap between germline ends came to 13 bases. CDR1 and CDR2 (germline): SGHTA, FQGNSA. The CDR3 length is 13 residues. The CDR3 region has the DNA TGTGCCAGCAGTCGAGGGTGGGGGGAGACCCAGTACTTC. It translates to CASSRGWGETQYF.

There are a few counts of this clonotype. The chain has TRBV7-2 and TRBJ2-7, with D unresolved. Trimming stripped 2 bases from V and 2 bases from J, with 10 bases between. Germline assignment: CDR1 SGHTA and CDR2 FQGNSA. This CDR3 contains 14 residues. CDR3 amino acids: CASSLKVSTYEQYF. The CDR3 coding sequence is TGTGCCAGCAGCTTAAAGGTCTCGACCTACGAGCAGTACTTC.

Only a few counts were recorded for this clonotype. This sequence joins TRBV20-1 and TRBJ2-1; D not certain. V lost 6 bases, J lost 4 bases, and 16 bases lay in between. Germline V lookup: CDR1 DFQATT, CDR2 SNEGSKA (reference sequence). The CDR3 consists of 14 residues. The CDR3 region has the DNA TGCAGTGCCCAATCTATCGACCAATACAATGAGCAGTTCTTC. It is translated as CSAQSIDQYNEQFF.

This clonotype was counted at least ten times. The chain uses TRBV7-9 and TRBJ1-5; D remains unclear. V dropped 1 base and J dropped 5 bases, with 6 bases sitting between them. There are 13 residues in the CDR3. The V gene's germline CDR1 is SEHNR and CDR2 FQNEAQ (reference sequence). The CDR3 protein is CASSLEVDQPQHF. As DNA, the CDR3 is TGTGCCAGCAGCTTAGAGGTGGATCAGCCCCAGCATTTT.

The rearrangement joins TRBV20-1 to TRBJ2-1; 12 positions match TRBD2. Germline-derived CDR1 and CDR2 are DFQATT and SNEGSKA (reference sequence). The CDR3 consists of 15 residues. Unmatched junction bases numbered 3, after V lost 2 bases and J lost 4 bases. The CDR3 region has the DNA TGCAGTGCTAGACTAGCGGGGGGGAGGTACAATGAGCAGTTCTTC. It encodes CSARLAGGRYNEQFF.

In its sample, this clonotype was seen a few times. The chain employs TRBV12-3 or TRBV12-4 and TRBJ1-4; D not resolved. The V and J ends lost 8 bases and 8 bases respectively, with 18 bases between them. CDR3 size: 14 residues. For the CDR3, the DNA is TGTGCCAGCGTCCATTCAGCCCGCAAAGAAAAACTGTTTTTT. It codes for CASVHSARKEKLFF.

A note on this clonotype: A much bigger clone sits one base away, suggesting this may be a read error. CDR3 protein: CSATKQGAEGYNF. The CDR3 DNA reads as TGCAGTGCTACCAAACAGGGGGCAGAGGGCTACAACTTC. The chain carries TRBV20-1 and TRBJ1-2; 9 nucleotides line up with TRBD1. From germline, CDR1 is DFQATT and CDR2 SNEGSKA (reference sequence). The CDR3 has 13 residues.

This clonotype appeared a few times. The chain combines TRBV11-1 with TRBJ1-1, with 7 bases that match TRBD1. Germline CDR1 and CDR2: SGHAT and FQDESV (reference sequence). V shed 5 bases and J 1 base; nucleotides not matched to a gene: 10. This CDR3 region has 16 residues. The CDR3 protein is CASSPRQGEKNTEAFF. CDR3 DNA: TGTGCCAGCAGCCCCCGACAGGGAGAAAAGAACACTGAAGCTTTCTTT.

V gene TRBV20-1 combines with J gene TRBJ1-1; unclear D gene. This CDR3 contains 14 residues. Germline assignment: CDR1 DFQATT and CDR2 SNEGSKA (reference sequence). Trimming removed 3 bases from V and 0 bases from J, with 11 bases in between. For the CDR3, the DNA is TGCAGTGCTAGGGGGTGGGGATTGAACACTGAAGCTTTCTTT. Its translation: CSARGWGLNTEAFF.

This clonotype was found many times. V usage is TRBV12-3 or TRBV12-4 and J usage is TRBJ1-1, with 7 nucleotides matching TRBD1. Trimming cost V 6 bases and J 4 bases; bases outside gene matches: 20. CDR3 length: 18 amino acids. The DNA for the CDR3 is TGTGCCAGCAGCGGCCCTACCCCGGGACAGCAGGGAGGCACTGAAGCTTTCTTT. It specifies CASSGPTPGQQGGTEAFF.

The rearrangement uses TRBV4-2 and TRBJ1-4; D is perhaps TRBD1 (6 bases). The CDR3 loop spans 16 amino acids. V shed 4 bases and J shed 13 bases, with 25 bases lying between them. Germline V lookup: CDR1 LGHNA, CDR2 YNFKEQ. The CDR3 nucleotides read TGTGCCAGCAGCCCACTGGGCGGGGGGCTTCGGAGTAGACTGTTTTTT. It encodes CASSPLGGGLRSRLFF.

This clonotype was found a few times. This chain joins TRBV4-1 and TRBJ1-1; 7 positions match TRBD1. The germline gives CDR1 MGHRA, CDR2 YSYEKL. This CDR3 is built from 15 residues. V was pared by 4 bases and J by 5 bases, with 10 bases of the junction left unmatched. The CDR3 is CASSPGDRWQTEAFF. The CDR3 nucleotides are TGCGCCAGCAGCCCGGGGGACAGATGGCAAACTGAAGCTTTCTTT.

This clonotype appeared a few times. The genes are TRBV11-2 and TRBJ2-5; D is perhaps TRBD2 (6 bases). The CDR3 has 13 amino acids. Germline CDR1 and CDR2: SGHAT and FQNNGV. V was shortened by 5 bases and J by 6 bases, with 13 bases between the two germline ends. CDR3 protein: CASSPLGGKTQYF. DNA of the CDR3: TGTGCCAGCAGCCCGCTGGGGGGAAAGACCCAGTACTTC.

This clonotype was observed many times. The rearrangement links TRBV20-1 to TRBJ2-7; 9 bases align to TRBD2. CDR1 DFQATT and CDR2 SNEGSKA come from the germline V gene (reference sequence). The CDR3 totals 12 residues. CDR3 DNA sequence: TGCAGCGCGACTAGCGGTGTCTACGAGCAGTACTTC. The encoded protein is CSATSGVYEQYF.

This rearrangement joins TRBV5-1 to TRBJ2-7, with 7 nucleotides matching TRBD1. The CDR3 covers 14 residues. Trimming cost V 4 bases and J 2 bases; bases outside gene matches: 6. CDR1 is SGHRS, CDR2 YFSETQ, per germline. This CDR3 reads CASSDPGQTYEQYF. The CDR3 nucleotides are TGCGCCAGCAGCGACCCGGGACAGACCTACGAGCAGTACTTC.